This TCR beta chain was captured in a study of vaccination and CD4 T cells after COVID-19. Study at large: Two of the convalescents were Hispanic, and the group consisted of six males and four females.

The CDR3 is 13 residues long. From germline, CDR1 is SGDLS and CDR2 YYNGEE. Trimming pared 0 bases from V and 5 bases from J, leaving 8 bases between. Cultured CD4+ T-cell DNA underwent Oncomine TCR Beta short-read sequencing. Via MiXCR, TCRdb re-called the PCR reads, giving one row per CDR3 protein. The repertoire has roughly 20,000 distinct CDR3 sequences, around 62% of them found once; the top ten carry around 23%. Study-wide results and caveats: Looking at convalescent patients, 304 of their 307 vaccine-specific clones were spike mono-reactive.

Treatment: 10-day PBMC culture with coronavirus spike peptide pools or control peptides (ViraFEST assay). Notes on this clonotype: Its antigen is undetermined.

The sample in question was CD4+ T cells from blood, cultured in vitro, obtained before SARS-CoV-2 vaccination. This chain connects TRBV9 to TRBJ1-1; D unclear. The origin of this receptor is a human donor who received a COVID-19 vaccine. This CDR3 reads CASSVGTQTEAFF. The CDR3 DNA reads as TGTGCCAGCAGCGTAGGGACTCAAACTGAAGCTTTCTTT.